The TCR beta chain described here comes from a study of cytomegalovirus exposure and HLA in healthy donors. The PCR contained 60 Vbeta and 13 Jbeta primers. Produced via immunoSEQ multiplex PCR; TCRdb's table is partial and in-frame only. Of around 190,000 clones detected, around 77% appear once; the ten largest clones hold around 1.6%. The sample consisted of PBMCs. The clonotype comes from a woman aged 18-30 years in good health and CMV-seronegative.

The CDR3 nucleotides read TGTGCCAGCAGCCTCAGGGTTGGTTACTATGGCTACACCTTC. It codes for CASSLRVGYYGYTF. The chain is built from TRBV6-5 and TRBJ1-2, with D possibly being TRBD1 (5 bases). The length of the CDR3 is 14 residues. The germline gives CDR1 MNHEY, CDR2 SVGAGI. The V gene lost 6 bases and the J gene lost 3 bases, with 14 bases spanning the gap.